Many counts were recorded for the clone carrying this TCR beta chain. Trimming cost V 4 bases and J 3 bases, with 10 bases left between them. The germline V gene encodes CDR1 LNHDA and CDR2 SQIVND (reference sequence). The length of the CDR3 is 14 residues. This sample is part of a study of T-cell reconstitution after alpha-beta-depleted transplantation in children. The library targeted TCRbeta and was prepared with unique molecular identifiers. A single record per CDR3 protein comes from TCRdb applying MiXCR to the PCR reads. The sample lists about 16,000 distinct CDR3 sequences; 5.1% were seen once.

Sequences were derived from PBMCs, sampled before TCRalphabeta/CD19-depleted stem cell transplant. This clonotype was obtained from a boy aged 5-17 years with acute lymphoblastic leukemia, due to receive a stem cell transplant. The rearrangement links TRBV19 to TRBJ2-1, with D possibly matching TRBD2 (7 bases). CDR3: CASSSGGLYNEQFF. CDR3 nucleotide sequence: TGTGCCAGTAGTAGCGGGGGCCTCTACAATGAGCAGTTCTTC.